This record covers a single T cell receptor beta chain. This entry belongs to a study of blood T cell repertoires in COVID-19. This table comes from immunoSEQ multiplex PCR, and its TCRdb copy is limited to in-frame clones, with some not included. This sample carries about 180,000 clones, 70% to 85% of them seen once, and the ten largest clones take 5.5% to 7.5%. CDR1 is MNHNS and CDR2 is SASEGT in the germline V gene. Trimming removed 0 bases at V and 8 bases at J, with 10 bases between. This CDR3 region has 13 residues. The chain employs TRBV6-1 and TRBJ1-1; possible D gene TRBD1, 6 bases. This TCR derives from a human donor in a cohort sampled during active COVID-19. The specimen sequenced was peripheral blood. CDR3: CASSEATGGEAFF. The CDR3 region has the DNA TGTGCCAGCAGTGAAGCAACGGGGGGCGAAGCTTTCTTT.